The T cell receptor beta chain under discussion was sequenced for a study of cytomegalovirus exposure and HLA in healthy donors (TCRdb year 2017). About the full investigation: An earlier analysis of several hundred of the donors reported approximately 290 Gb of sequence data and 117 million unique TCR beta sequences from 150 million to 200 million T cells. The study was designed to test whether signatures of past pathogen exposure could be identified by cataloging public T cell receptors. Donor age, sex, ethnicity and CMV serostatus were compiled together with the repertoire data. Among 398 genotyped donors of the cohort, an average of approximately 230,000 unique TCR beta nucleotide sequences were sequenced per donor, roughly 20% of them non-productive. A separate validation cohort of 100 to 150 different subjects was used in addition to the 666-subject first cohort. HLA typing included class I and class II loci at four-digit resolution. Because of strong linkage in the cohort, roughly five DR-DQ haplotypes were treated as single units for association and clustering. A later genetic analysis took genome-wide SNP genotypes for about 65% of the roughly 670 donors and used that subset as a discovery cohort. High-throughput TCR immunosequencing, statistical association of individual TCRs with disease status, and machine learning were combined to predict cytomegalovirus infection status. Rather than drawing on any new phenotypic data, the later analysis identified candidate immune exposures from TCR beta sequences and the way those sequences occurred across donors. To decide whether each TCR beta V gene segment behaved as functional or pseudogenic, an earlier analysis of some 570 of the donors relied on high-throughput TCR beta sequencing. A later analysis re-examined previously published TCR beta repertoires from 500 to 700 donors and added high-resolution HLA genotyping to investigate patterns of TCR occurrence. The study used immunosequencing to profile the T cell repertoires of about 670 subjects and linked those repertoires to cytomegalovirus serostatus. An early release that covered some 640 HLA-typed donors contained around 330 gigabases of sequencing data and 75 million to 100 million unique TCR sequences. The genetic ancestry cluster associated with self-reported Caucasian donors included 70% to 85% of the roughly 410 genotyped donors. The number of typed donors differed by locus: roughly 629-640 for A, B, C, DRB1 and DQB1; 500 to 550 for DQA1; approximately 610 for DPA1; and some 470 for DPB1. All discovery cohort repertoires had been generated on a single sequencing platform. Broad study findings and their caveats: Correlated functional status among segregating V segments might be attributable to linkage disequilibrium, but an unknown experimental factor could not be ruled out. In vitro tests confirmed that a few of the cytomegalovirus-associated TCR beta chains recognize cytomegalovirus antigens. The sequencing pipeline was judged likely to have produced a cluster of highly shared sequence variants as a technical artifact. When HLA alleles, especially DR and DQ, strongly co-occurred, TCR associations were difficult to assign to individual alleles. For the cohort, immune exposure information was limited to CMV serostatus. A later genetic analysis reported fewer N-insertions in productive TCRs among donors in an Asian-associated ancestry cluster than the approximately 670-donor mean. A later analysis reported that several top co-occurrence clusters appeared linked to parvovirus B19, influenza, CMV and Epstein-Barr virus. The earlier analysis of about 600 of the donors excluded approximately 15 rarely observed V segments, including chromosome 9 orphons, because counts were too low. At a false discovery rate of 0.05, a later analysis linked approximately 18,000 TCR beta sequences to specific HLA alleles. In this cohort, only TCR beta chains were sequenced, and detectable features were limited by the absence of alpha or paired-chain data. V-gene and J-gene trimming of TCR beta chains was associated with a missense DCLRE1C variant in a later genetic analysis, and the association was replicated in an independent cohort. An earlier analysis of 450 to 750 of the donors showed that most TCR beta V segments appeared in productive rearrangements either about 90% or about 30% of the time, which broadly matched IMGT annotations. Some IMGT-functional V segments, including TRBV6-2 and TRBV6-3, could not be told apart with the 87-base-pair reads, so those segments were excluded. Most TCR sequences were seen in very few donors, while some public TCRs were found in many individuals. A later analysis found that TCR association rates varied across HLA loci, with DRB1 alleles showing the most associated TCRs and HLA-C alleles the fewest. The presence/absence analyses assumed that sequencing depth was roughly uniform across donors, and that assumption may not be true. The authors suggested that the approach could potentially be extended to other disease states and immunological phenotypes. Because HLA typing was missing for some donors at each locus, association tests included only the typed subset. The classifier was reported to diagnose cytomegalovirus status with high specificity and sensitivity in both the original and validation cohorts. In a later analysis, HLA-associated TCR beta chains showed more clonal expansion and lower generation probabilities than non-associated chains that were equally common. A further reported finding was that TCR beta sequences accurately predicted the HLA-A and HLA-B alleles for most subjects in the first cohort. According to a later analysis, most CMV-associated TCR beta chains appeared to be HLA-restricted, and the HLA associations seemed to be driven largely by CMV exposure. A total of around 150 TCR beta chains were listed by the study as associated with cytomegalovirus.

The library was made by the immunoSEQ multiplex PCR assay. A mixture of 60 forward primers for TCR Vbeta segments and 13 reverse primers for TCR Jbeta segments was used in the multiplex PCR. A multiplex PCR assay on genomic DNA amplified the CDR3 region of rearranged TCR beta genes. Amplified TCR beta libraries were sequenced as 87-base-pair reads on the Illumina HiSeq System. The study's processing was this. In a later analysis, tens of millions of unique TCR beta chains were counted across the roughly 670 repertoires, and approximately 11 million of these chains were shared by at least two donors. To remove PCR and sequencing errors, raw reads were error-corrected and collapsed into unique sequences using a nearest-neighbor algorithm that merged closely related sequences. Alignment of CDR3 sequences to IMGT reference sequences was used to assign V, D and J gene segments. For a sequence to be retained, a match of at least six nucleotides was required to both a V gene segment and a J gene segment. A rearrangement counted as productive if the CDR3 had no stop codons and remained in frame with V and J, and every other rearrangement counted as non-productive. Following IMGT convention, CDR3 was defined as the stretch from the second conserved V-encoded cysteine up to the conserved J-encoded phenylalanine. The earlier analysis of 500 to 650 of the donors excluded any sequence lacking an unambiguous match to a single V gene segment. In an earlier analysis of a few hundred of the donors, a V segment was called functional when productive rearrangements were above 56.7%, and segregating when the standard deviation between donors exceeded 5%. To diagnose cytomegalovirus status from the catalog of TCR beta chain sequences, a statistical classification framework was built. A later analysis assigned V and J genes by comparing TCR nucleotide sequences with IMGT/GENE-DB human TR gene sequences. In a later analysis, CDR3 sequences and most-parsimonious VDJ recombination scenarios were assigned using the TCRdist pipeline. In a later analysis, each TCR beta chain was defined by its CDR3 amino acid sequence together with its V-gene family, and reads without a unique V-gene family were excluded. In a later analysis, approximately 590 highly shared, low-generation-probability nucleotide sequences were removed to address suspected cross-contamination and a sequencing artifact. In a later analysis, a clonal expansion index for each public chain was calculated from normalized within-repertoire ranks of inferred template counts. In a later analysis, generation probabilities were computed using a VDJ recombination model fitted to out-of-frame rearrangements, and the results were checked against IGoR. In a later analysis, TCR-TCR, TCR-HLA and TCR-CMV co-occurrence was scored with hypergeometric tests, and a repertoire-size bias correction was applied to TCR pairs. False discovery rates were estimated in a later analysis by permuting HLA or CMV assignments 20 times. In a later analysis, co-occurring TCRs were grouped using DBSCAN, and TCRdist sequence similarity was added for clustering within HLA-allele-positive subsets. Repertoires with fewer than 30,000 or more than 120,000 public chains were left out of co-occurrence clustering, as were four to six repertoires with anomalous nucleotide sharing. Held by TCRdb, this immuneACCESS table contains in-frame sequences only and omits some clones. Under half of the omission traces to an unresolved V gene where checked; the cause of the rest is unknown. Clone size and V and J calls were adopted from that table, with D and trimming inferred from the DNA. Counted in this sample were around 190,000 clones; around three quarters of them appeared once. The ten top clones hold 1.5% to 2% of the sample.

Trimming accounts for 3 bases at V and 1 base at J, while the number of junction bases matched to no gene is 11. The germline V gene specifies MDHEN as CDR1 and SYDVKM as CDR2. The CDR3, from cysteine to phenylalanine, totals 18 residues. Only the CDR3 DNA is retained, 54 bases long and in frame from the first base. The cohort consisted of fewer than 700 healthy bone marrow donors. At the time of sampling, all cohort members were nominally healthy, though unrecorded immune exposures were likely present. The donor was CMV seronegative and belonged to the group of around 350 seronegative cohort members. A peripheral blood sample was provided by each donor, and peripheral blood mononuclear cells were used for TCR beta sequencing. Genomic DNA extraction from the blood cell samples was performed with the Qiagen DNeasy Blood Extraction Kit. With respect to this clone: It has no known antigen specificity. Qualities for individual bases were not recorded, and no much larger clone is one base off.

The source of this sequence is a man younger than 40 in good health and CMV-seronegative. The sample consisted of PBMCs. Recombination joined TRBV28 with TRBJ2-1, with 8 bases in between that match TRBD2. The nucleotides read TGTGCCAGCAGTTTCGGGGTCCGGCGACTAGCGTCCTACAATGAGCAGTTCTTC. This translates into CASSFGVRRLASYNEQFF.